The next 8 T cell receptor beta chains were all read from a single sample in a study of T cell responses to AZD1222 COVID-19 vaccine. The assay was immunoSEQ multiplex PCR, and TCRdb's table has in-frame clones only and misses some. Of about 270,000 clones detected, 94% appear once; the ten largest clones hold roughly 0.5%. Sequences were derived from peripheral blood, sampled 28 days after the second AZD1222 dose. The receptors originated from an adult who received the AZD1222 COVID-19 vaccine.

The chain combines TRBV7-9 with TRBJ1-2; no definite D call. The V end lost 1 base, the J end lost 2 bases, and 8 bases lay between the germline ends. The CDR3 runs 14 residues. Germline V gives CDR1 SEHNR, CDR2 FQNEAQ (reference sequence). CDR3: CASSLGPGNYGYTF. CDR3 nucleotides: TGTGCCAGCAGCTTAGGCCCCGGAAACTATGGCTACACCTTC.

The genes are TRBV6-5 and TRBJ2-7; 7 bases align to TRBD2. The CDR3 loop spans 14 amino acids. Per germline, CDR1 MNHEY and CDR2 SVGAGI. V lost 2 bases to trimming and J lost 3 bases; unmatched junction nucleotides: 4. DNA of the CDR3: TGTGCCAGCAGTTACACCAGCGGGGTCTACGAGCAGTACTTC. Residues: CASSYTSGVYEQYF.

The chain has TRBV28 and TRBJ1-5, with D perhaps TRBD1 (5 bases). Germline lookup yields CDR1 MDHEN and CDR2 SYDVKM. CDR3 length equals 13 residues. Trimming removed 6 bases from V and 9 bases from J, with 15 bases in between. This CDR3 is CASRSRDPGPQHF. The CDR3 nucleotides are TGTGCCAGCAGATCCCGGGACCCTGGGCCCCAGCATTTT. Full variable domain (outside the CDR3, taken from reference TRBV28 and TRBJ1-5): DVKVTQSSRYLVKRTGEKVFLECVQDMDHENMFWYRQDPGLGLRLIYFSYDVKMKEKGDIPEGYSVSREKKERFSLILESASTNQTSMYLCASRSRDPGPQHFGDGTRLSIL.

This chain links TRBV3-1 (or the pseudogene TRBV3-2) with TRBJ1-2, with 9 nucleotides matching TRBD1. CDR1 is LGHDT, CDR2 YNNKEL, per germline (reference sequence). With 2 bases clipped from V and 0 bases from J, the junction kept 4 bases outside the gene matches. The CDR3 loop spans 16 amino acids. The CDR3 nucleotides read TGTGCCAGCAGCCAACCCGGGACAGGGTCTAACTATGGCTACACCTTC. Residues: CASSQPGTGSNYGYTF.

J is TRBJ1-1 and V is TRBV5-1; TRBD1 agrees at 9 bases. The germline gives CDR1 SGHRS, CDR2 YFSETQ. After removal of 4 bases from V and 4 bases from J, the junction contained 8 bases not matched to a gene. This CDR3 is built from 15 residues. Here the CDR3 reads CASSGNPTGGTEAFF. The CDR3, as DNA: TGCGCCAGCAGCGGGAACCCGACAGGGGGCACTGAAGCTTTCTTT.

The chain recombines TRBV6-4 with TRBJ2-6; no definite D call. V lost 0 bases and J 1 base, leaving 4 bases between the germline ends. The CDR3 has 15 residues. Germline CDR1 reads MRHNA; CDR2 reads SNTAGT. The CDR3 region has the DNA TGTGCCAGCAGTGACTCCCCTTCTGGGGCCAACGTCCTGACTTTC. It is translated as CASSDSPSGANVLTF.

CDR3 residues: CASRPSPPGSGGGYEQYF. In DNA, the CDR3 is TGTGCCAGCAGACCCTCGCCCCCGGGTAGCGGGGGGGGGTACGAGCAGTACTTC. The chain uses TRBV5-4 and TRBJ2-7, with TRBD2 matching 11 bases. This CDR3 region has 18 residues. The ends lost 5 bases at V and 4 bases at J; junction bases unmatched: 17. Germline CDR1 SGHNT, CDR2 YYREEE (reference sequence). Full variable domain (rest looked up from reference TRBV5-4 and TRBJ2-7): ETGVTQSPTHLIKTRGQQVTLRCSSQSGHNTVSWYQQALGQGPQFIFQYYREEENGRGNFPPRFSGLQFPNYSSELNVNALELDDSALYLCASRPSPPGSGGGYEQYFGPGTRLTVT.

The CDR3 loop is CASSSPKQVNYGYTF. The CDR3 coding sequence is TGTGCCAGCAGCTCCCCAAAACAAGTAAACTATGGCTACACCTTC. The chain combines TRBV11-2 with TRBJ1-2, with D unresolved. The CDR3 length is 15 residues. The V end was cut by 4 bases, the J end by 2 bases, with 14 bases between. Germline loops: CDR1 SGHAT, CDR2 FQNNGV.